The TCR beta chain described here comes from a study of metastatic and nonmetastatic thyroid tumors. Patients underwent thyroid surgery, and none had received any treatment before it. CDR1 is KGHSH, CDR2 LQKENI, per germline. This CDR3 has 15 amino acids. The ends were cut back, 2 bases at V and 0 bases at J, with 8 bases in the middle. TCRdb called clones again from the PCR reads with MiXCR. The repertoire holds roughly 8,000 clones, about 30% seen once, with roughly a tenth in the top ten. This clone was seen only a few times. V is TRBV18 and J is TRBJ1-5; D gene unclear. The TCR was taken from a female donor with papillary thyroid cancer or a benign thyroid nodule (not recorded which). Some clones in this sample may be carry-over from other donors' samples. The specimen was tumor tissue. CDR3: CASSPTVNSNQPQHF. Here the CDR3 DNA reads TGTGCCAGCTCACCAACAGTGAATAGCAATCAGCCCCAGCATTTT.